The source of this T cell receptor (beta chain) is a study of cytomegalovirus exposure and HLA in healthy donors. PCR was performed using 60 Vbeta and 13 Jbeta primers. Sequenced by immunoSEQ multiplex PCR; TCRdb stores in-frame clones only, minus some. The sample records around 65,000 clones, approximately 81% being singletons. The sample comprised PBMCs. The sequence derives from a woman aged 30 to 39 in good health and CMV-seropositive.

The DNA of the CDR3 is TGTGCCAGCAGCTCTAGCGGGAGAGTCACCGGGGAGCTGTTTTTT. As protein: CASSSSGRVTGELFF. The chain is built from TRBV5-4 and TRBJ2-2; 10 nucleotides agree with TRBD2. Germline CDR1 and CDR2: SGHNT and YYREEE (reference sequence). The V and J ends lost 3 bases and 4 bases, in that order; junction bases with no gene match: 3. This CDR3 has 15 amino acids. The full variable domain, completed using reference TRBV5-4 and TRBJ2-2, is ETGVTQSPTHLIKTRGQQVTLRCSSQSGHNTVSWYQQALGQGPQFIFQYYREEENGRGNFPPRFSGLQFPNYSSELNVNALELDDSALYLCASSSSGRVTGELFFGEGSRLTVL.